The T cell receptor (beta chain) under discussion was sequenced for a study of regulatory T cells in long-lasting Graves disease. On this clonotype itself: Its antigen is still unknown.

Study-wide findings and caveats: Small sample size may have lowered accuracy. Fewer public clonotypes were shared by new patients (966) than by persistent patients (roughly 2,600).

Stated time point: persistent/refractory GD, antithyroid drugs over 5 years with positive TRAb. From RNA extracted from PBMCs, the TCR library was made. Building the TCR beta libraries relied on iRepertoire HTBI primers, and CDR3 regions underwent Arm-PCR. TCRdb re-analysed the multiplex PCR reads in MiXCR, keeping a single row per CDR3 protein. Of some 300,000 distinct CDR3 sequences in the sample, 22% were seen once. The sequence was obtained from a female donor with Graves disease. The specimen comprised peripheral blood mononuclear cells (PBMCs), sampled when the disease was refractory, from a patient treated with antithyroid drugs.

The CDR3 protein is CASSPQGASYGYTF. DNA of the CDR3: TGTGCCAGCAGTCCCCAGGGGGCGTCTTATGGCTACACCTTC. The rearrangement uses TRBV6-1 and TRBJ1-2; 8 bases line up with TRBD1. Germline-derived CDR1 and CDR2 are MNHNS and SASEGT. V trimming: 5 bases; J trimming: 5 bases; junction bases outside the gene matches: 7. The CDR3 covers 14 residues.